The rows below give T cell receptor beta chains drawn from one sample of a study of blood T cell repertoires in COVID-19. Data came from immunoSEQ multiplex PCR; TCRdb stores just in-frame clones and leaves some out. The table shows about 83,000 clones, with around 80% occurring only once. The sample comprised peripheral blood. These receptors were taken from a woman aged 80 or over with active or convalescent COVID-19. Both conserved end residues are part of each CDR3. D genes are given only for firm matches. A row's size may be missing; if present it is once, few, many or a size class.

V	size	D	J	CDR3	DNA
TRBV19	few	NA	TRBJ1-5	CASTKGGFGQPQHF	TGTGCCAGTACCAAAGGGGGTTTTGGTCAGCCCCAGCATTTT
TRBV4-3	few	TRBD1	TRBJ2-7	CASSLDRGSYEQYF	TGCGCCAGCAGCCTCGACAGGGGCTCCTACGAGCAGTACTTC
TRBV10-3	NA	NA	TRBJ2-7	CAISHSQGSHEQYF	TGTGCCATCAGCCACTCACAGGGAAGCCACGAGCAGTACTTC
TRBV5-5	NA	NA	TRBJ2-3	CASSLGGRGVNTQYF	TGTGCCAGCAGCTTGGGGGGGCGCGGTGTAAATACGCAGTATTTT
TRBV5-1	NA	NA	TRBJ2-6	CASSQAGVGANVLTF	TGCGCCAGCAGCCAAGCAGGGGTCGGGGCCAACGTCCTGACTTTC
TRBV12-3/TRBV12-4	NA	NA	TRBJ2-5	CASSPLMATQYF	TGTGCCAGCAGTCCCCTCATGGCGACCCAGTACTTC
TRBV12-5	NA	NA	TRBJ1-3	CASGLVPPWELGNTIYF	TGTGCTAGTGGTTTGGTACCGCCCTGGGAGCTTGGAAACACCATATATTTT
TRBV5-8	NA	NA	TRBJ1-3	CASSTRGRLAGNTIYF	TGTGCCAGCAGCACGAGAGGTCGTCTCGCTGGAAACACCATATATTTT
TRBV5-6	NA	NA	TRBJ2-5	CASSFGGRVYETQYF	TGTGCCAGCAGCTTTGGTGGCAGGGTTTACGAGACCCAGTACTTC
TRBV9	NA	TRBD1	TRBJ2-2	CASSGSGPPTGESNTGELFF	TGTGCCAGCAGCGGATCCGGGCCCCCAACAGGGGAGTCTAACACCGGGGAGCTGTTTTTT
TRBV19	NA	TRBD1	TRBJ1-1	CASSMDRGFTEAFF	TGTGCCAGTAGTATGGACAGGGGTTTCACTGAAGCTTTCTTT
TRBV29-1	NA	NA	TRBJ2-1	CSVEEGGSGEQFF	TGCAGCGTTGAAGAGGGAGGCTCGGGGGAGCAGTTCTTC
TRBV12-3/TRBV12-4	NA	NA	TRBJ1-1	CASRQHPTEAFF	TGTGCCAGCAGACAACACCCCACTGAAGCTTTCTTT
TRBV15	NA	TRBD1	TRBJ2-2	CATANRQTGRTGELFF	TGTGCCACCGCAAACCGCCAGACAGGGCGCACCGGGGAGCTGTTTTTT
TRBV2	few	TRBD1	TRBJ1-4	CASSRDRANEKLFF	TGTGCCAGCAGTCGGGACAGGGCTAATGAAAAACTGTTTTTT
TRBV28	NA	NA	TRBJ1-6	CASSLFIRGRARDNSPLHF	TGTGCCAGCAGTTTATTCATACGCGGCCGGGCGAGGGATAATTCACCCCTCCACTTT
TRBV6-2/TRBV6-3	NA	TRBD1	TRBJ1-2	CASSWVPGQVQISYGYTF	TGTGCCAGCAGTTGGGTACCGGGACAGGTTCAGATATCCTATGGCTACACCTTC
TRBV12-3/TRBV12-4	NA	TRBD1	TRBJ1-2	CASSQDREEGYTF	TGTGCCAGCAGCCAGGACAGGGAAGAGGGCTACACCTTC
TRBV12-3/TRBV12-4	NA	NA	TRBJ1-3	CASSFVAGNTIYF	TGTGCCAGCAGTTTTGTAGCTGGAAACACCATATATTTT
TRBV3-1/TRBV3-2	few	NA	TRBJ2-7	CASSQDPRGMANEQYF	TGTGCCAGCAGCCAAGATCCTCGGGGGATGGCGAACGAGCAGTACTTC
TRBV2	NA	NA	TRBJ1-2	CASSPRYGYTF	TGTGCCAGCAGTCCCCGTTATGGCTACACCTTC
TRBV28	NA	NA	TRBJ2-1	CASSRVYEQFF	TGTGCCAGCAGCAGGGTCTATGAGCAGTTCTTC
TRBV3-1/TRBV3-2	NA	NA	TRBJ1-2	CASSQETIYGYTF	TGTGCCAGCAGCCAAGAAACAATCTATGGCTACACCTTC
TRBV18	NA	TRBD1	TRBJ2-7	CASSSSGTGSYEQYF	TGTGCCAGCTCATCATCCGGGACAGGGTCCTACGAGCAGTACTTC
TRBV4-1	NA	NA	TRBJ1-5	CASSPVLDSLLQHF	TGCGCCAGCAGCCCGGTTCTGGACAGTCTGCTCCAGCATTTT
TRBV28	NA	NA	TRBJ1-4	CASSPGWEKLFF	TGTGCCAGCAGCCCCGGTTGGGAAAAACTGTTTTTT
TRBV2	NA	TRBD2	TRBJ2-1	CASTTPGTSGGPQADEQFF	TGTGCCAGCACCACTCCCGGGACTAGCGGGGGGCCGCAAGCGGATGAGCAGTTCTTC
TRBV6-5	NA	TRBD1	TRBJ2-7	CASTRTGSVGEQYF	TGTGCCAGCACCCGGACAGGGTCGGTTGGTGAGCAGTACTTC
TRBV5-4	NA	TRBD2	TRBJ2-3	CASSPPSGGADTQYF	TGTGCCAGCAGCCCGCCTAGCGGGGGTGCAGATACGCAGTATTTT